The rows below give T cell receptor beta chains drawn from one sample of a study of shared clonotypes between healthy human individuals. The method was immunoSEQ multiplex PCR; TCRdb's version includes in-frame clones alone and lacks a portion of them. Here the sample spans about 1.5 million clones, 95% to 99% being singletons. The sequenced sample consisted of naive CD4+ T cells sorted from blood. Receptor source: a man aged 25 to 40 in good health. CDR3s include the opening cysteine and the closing phenylalanine or tryptophan. A D gene is named only where the DNA matches it firmly.

>TRBV4-3|TRBJ1-3|.
CASSQAGGSGNTIYF
>TRBV29-1|TRBJ2-3|.
CSVVRLGDTQYF
>TRBV18|TRBJ1-4|.
CASSPLGSNEKLFF
>TRBV28|TRBJ2-3|TRBD2
CASSSPGRDPDTQYF
>TRBV12-5|TRBJ2-1|TRBD1
CASGLVLGAGGHNEQFF
>TRBV5-1|TRBJ1-3|.
CASSAGSSGNTIYF
>TRBV4-2|TRBJ2-1|TRBD2
CASSRGLAADNEQFF
>TRBV7-9|TRBJ2-3|TRBD2
CASSIGTMDHTQYF
>TRBV13|TRBJ2-7|.
CASSFRGPVVYEQYF
>TRBV25-1|TRBJ2-7|.
CASREQGAYEQYF
>TRBV7-9|TRBJ1-1|TRBD1
CASSADRGDTEAFF
>TRBV5-8|TRBJ2-3|TRBD2
CASSSGLTSKTDTQYF
>TRBV7-9|TRBJ2-7|.
CASSFVFGSEQYF
>TRBV27|TRBJ2-1|TRBD1
CASSSNRGRRDNEQFF